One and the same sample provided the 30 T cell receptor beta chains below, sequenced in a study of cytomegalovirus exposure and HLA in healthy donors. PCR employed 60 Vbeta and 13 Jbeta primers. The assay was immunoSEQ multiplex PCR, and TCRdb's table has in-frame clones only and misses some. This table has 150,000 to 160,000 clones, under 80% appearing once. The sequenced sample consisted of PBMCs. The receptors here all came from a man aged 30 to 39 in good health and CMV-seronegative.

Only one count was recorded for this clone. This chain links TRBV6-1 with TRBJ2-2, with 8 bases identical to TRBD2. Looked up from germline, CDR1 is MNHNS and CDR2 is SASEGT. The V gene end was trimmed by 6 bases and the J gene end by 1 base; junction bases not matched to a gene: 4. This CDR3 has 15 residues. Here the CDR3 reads CASSPRGGNTGELFF. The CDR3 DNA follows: TGTGCCAGCAGCCCCCGGGGGGGGAACACCGGGGAGCTGTTTTTT.

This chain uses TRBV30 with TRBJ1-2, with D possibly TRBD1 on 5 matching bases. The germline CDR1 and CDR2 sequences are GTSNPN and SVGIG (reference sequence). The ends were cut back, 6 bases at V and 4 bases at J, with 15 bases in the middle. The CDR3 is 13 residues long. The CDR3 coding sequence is TGTGCCTGTCCCCACGGGACTGGCTATGGCTACACCTTC. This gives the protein CACPHGTGYGYTF. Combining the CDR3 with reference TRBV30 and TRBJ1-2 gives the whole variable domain SQTIHQWPATLVQPVGSPLSLECTVEGTSNPNLYWYRQAAGRGLQLLFYSVGIGQISSEVPQNLSASRPQDRQFILSSKKLLLSDSGFYLCACPHGTGYGYTFGSGTRLTVV.

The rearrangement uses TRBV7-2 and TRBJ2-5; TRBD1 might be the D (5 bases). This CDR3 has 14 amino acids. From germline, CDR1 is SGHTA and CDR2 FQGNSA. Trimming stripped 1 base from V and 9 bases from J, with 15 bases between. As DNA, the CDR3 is TGTGCCAGCAGCTTAGTGACAGTCCCCAAGGCCCAGTACTTC. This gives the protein CASSLVTVPKAQYF. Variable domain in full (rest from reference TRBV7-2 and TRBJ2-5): GAGVSQSPSNKVTEKGKDVELRCDPISGHTALYWYRQSLGQGLEFLIYFQGNSAPDKSGLPSDRFSAERTGGSVSTLTIQRTQQEDSAVYLCASSLVTVPKAQYFGPGTRLLVL.

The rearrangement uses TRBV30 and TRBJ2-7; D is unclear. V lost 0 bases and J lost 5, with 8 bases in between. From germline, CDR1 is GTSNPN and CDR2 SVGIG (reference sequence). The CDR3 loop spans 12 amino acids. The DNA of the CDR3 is TGTGCCTGGAGTGTACAGCCCGACGAGCAGTACTTC. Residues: CAWSVQPDEQYF.

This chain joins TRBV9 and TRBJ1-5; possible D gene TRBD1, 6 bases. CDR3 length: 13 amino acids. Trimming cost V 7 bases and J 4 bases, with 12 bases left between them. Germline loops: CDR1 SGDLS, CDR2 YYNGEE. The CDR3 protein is CASGQGINQPQHF. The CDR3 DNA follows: TGTGCCAGCGGGCAGGGGATTAATCAGCCCCAGCATTTT.

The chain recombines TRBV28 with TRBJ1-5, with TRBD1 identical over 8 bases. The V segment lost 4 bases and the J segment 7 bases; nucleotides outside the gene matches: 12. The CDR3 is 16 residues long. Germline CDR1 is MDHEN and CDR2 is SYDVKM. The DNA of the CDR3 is TGTGCCAGCAGTTCAATGGACAGGGCAGGGGACCAGCCCCAGCATTTT. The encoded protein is CASSSMDRAGDQPQHF.

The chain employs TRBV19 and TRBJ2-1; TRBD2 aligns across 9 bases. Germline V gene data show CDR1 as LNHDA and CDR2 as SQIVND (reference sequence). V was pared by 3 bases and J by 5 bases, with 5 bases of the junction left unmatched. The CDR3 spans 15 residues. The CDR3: CASSIRASGDNEQFF. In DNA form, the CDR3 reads TGTGCCAGTAGTATTCGGGCTAGCGGGGACAATGAGCAGTTCTTC.

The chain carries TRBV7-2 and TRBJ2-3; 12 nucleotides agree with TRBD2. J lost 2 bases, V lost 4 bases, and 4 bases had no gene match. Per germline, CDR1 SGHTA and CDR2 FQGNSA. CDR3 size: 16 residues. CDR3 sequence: CASSSTSGGLTDTQYF. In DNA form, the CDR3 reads TGTGCCAGCAGCTCGACTAGCGGGGGACTCACAGATACGCAGTATTTT.

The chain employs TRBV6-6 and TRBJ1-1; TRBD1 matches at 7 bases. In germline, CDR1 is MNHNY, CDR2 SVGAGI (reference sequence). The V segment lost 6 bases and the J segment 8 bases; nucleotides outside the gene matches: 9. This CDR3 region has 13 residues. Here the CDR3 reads CASSLLPGQEAFF. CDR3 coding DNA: TGTGCCAGCAGCCTTCTCCCGGGACAGGAAGCTTTCTTT.

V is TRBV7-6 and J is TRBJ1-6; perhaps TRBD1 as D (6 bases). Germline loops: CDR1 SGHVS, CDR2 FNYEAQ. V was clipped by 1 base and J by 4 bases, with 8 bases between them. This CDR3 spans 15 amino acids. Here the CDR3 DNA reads TGTGCCAGCAGCTTAGACAGGGAATATAATTCACCCCTCCACTTT. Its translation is CASSLDREYNSPLHF.

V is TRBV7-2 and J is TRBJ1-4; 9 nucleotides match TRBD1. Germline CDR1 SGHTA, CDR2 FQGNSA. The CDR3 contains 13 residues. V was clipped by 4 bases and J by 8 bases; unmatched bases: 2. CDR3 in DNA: TGTGCCAGCAGCTACGGGACAGGGGAAAAACTGTTTTTT. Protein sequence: CASSYGTGEKLFF.

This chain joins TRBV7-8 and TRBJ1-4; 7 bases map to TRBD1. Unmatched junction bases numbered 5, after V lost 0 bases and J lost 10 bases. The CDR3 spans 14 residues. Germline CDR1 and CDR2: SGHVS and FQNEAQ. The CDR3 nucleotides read TGTGCCAGCAGCTTAGCAGACAGGGCCGGAAAACTGTTTTTT. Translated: CASSLADRAGKLFF.

CDR3 coding DNA: TGTGCCAGTATGGACAGCAACACTGAAGCTTTCTTT. Encoded protein: CASMDSNTEAFF. The V call is TRBV28, the J call TRBJ1-1; D possibly corresponds to TRBD1 (6 bases). The V end was cut by 9 bases, the J end by 2 bases, with 10 bases between. In germline, CDR1 is MDHEN, CDR2 SYDVKM. The CDR3 has 12 residues.

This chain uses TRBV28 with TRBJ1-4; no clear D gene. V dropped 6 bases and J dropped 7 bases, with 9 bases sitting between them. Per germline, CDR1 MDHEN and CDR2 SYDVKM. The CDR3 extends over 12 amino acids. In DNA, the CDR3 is TGTGCCAGCAGGGCCCGCCTTGAAAAACTGTTTTTT. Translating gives CASRARLEKLFF.

This CDR3 is CAWSGGGKGQYF. In DNA, the CDR3 is TGTGCCTGGAGTGGAGGGGGCAAGGGGCAGTACTTC. The chain links TRBV30 to TRBJ2-7; 7 bases agree with TRBD1. Germline V gene sequence: CDR1 GTSNPN, CDR2 SVGIG (reference sequence). This CDR3 has 12 amino acids. With V trimmed by 1 base and J by 9 bases, 6 bases remained unmatched.

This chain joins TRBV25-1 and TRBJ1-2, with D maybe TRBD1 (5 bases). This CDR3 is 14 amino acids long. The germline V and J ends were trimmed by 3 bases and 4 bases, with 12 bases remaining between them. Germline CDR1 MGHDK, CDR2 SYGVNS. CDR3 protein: CASSDWGLAYGYTF. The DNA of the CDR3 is TGTGCCAGCAGTGATTGGGGCCTTGCCTATGGCTACACCTTC.

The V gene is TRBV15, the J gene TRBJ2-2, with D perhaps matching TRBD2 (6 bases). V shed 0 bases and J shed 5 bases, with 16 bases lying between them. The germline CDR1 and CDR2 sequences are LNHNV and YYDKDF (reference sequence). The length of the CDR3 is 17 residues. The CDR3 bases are TGTGCCACCAGCAGAGATTTAAGACTAGTCGAAACCGGGGAGCTGTTTTTT. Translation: CATSRDLRLVETGELFF.

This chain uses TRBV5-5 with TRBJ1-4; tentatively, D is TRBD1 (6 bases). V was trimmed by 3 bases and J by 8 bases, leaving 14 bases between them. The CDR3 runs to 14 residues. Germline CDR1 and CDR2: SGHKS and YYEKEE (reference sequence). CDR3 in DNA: TGTGCCAGCAGCTCTGGACAGTTCGGGGAAAAACTGTTTTTT. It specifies CASSSGQFGEKLFF. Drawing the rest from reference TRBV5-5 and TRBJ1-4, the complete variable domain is DAGVTQSPTHLIKTRGQQVTLRCSPISGHKSVSWYQQVLGQGPQFIFQYYEKEERGRGNFPDRFSARQFPNYSSELNVNALLLGDSALYLCASSSGQFGEKLFFGSGTQLSVL.

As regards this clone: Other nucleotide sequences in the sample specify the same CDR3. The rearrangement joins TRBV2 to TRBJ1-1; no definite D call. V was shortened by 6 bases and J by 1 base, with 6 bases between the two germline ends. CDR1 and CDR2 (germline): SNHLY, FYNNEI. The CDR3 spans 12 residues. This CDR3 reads CASRTGNTEAFF. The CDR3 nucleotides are TGTGCCAGCAGGACGGGGAACACTGAAGCTTTCTTT.

This chain's CDR3 is CASRMDRGQGGSNEQFF. The CDR3 DNA sequence: TGTGCCAGCAGAATGGACAGGGGGCAAGGAGGCAGCAATGAGCAGTTCTTC. The rearrangement uses TRBV28 and TRBJ2-1, with 11 bases matching TRBD1. CDR3 length: 17 residues. Germline CDR1 reads MDHEN; CDR2 reads SYDVKM. The trim removed 6 bases at V and 6 bases at J, leaving 13 bases unmatched.

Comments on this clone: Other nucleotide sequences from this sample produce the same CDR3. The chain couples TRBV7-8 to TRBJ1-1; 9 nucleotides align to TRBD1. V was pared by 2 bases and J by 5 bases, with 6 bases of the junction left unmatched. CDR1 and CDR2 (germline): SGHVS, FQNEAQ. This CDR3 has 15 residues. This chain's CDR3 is CASSLPGQGKTEAFF. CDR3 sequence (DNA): TGTGCCAGCAGCTTACCGGGACAGGGTAAGACTGAAGCTTTCTTT.

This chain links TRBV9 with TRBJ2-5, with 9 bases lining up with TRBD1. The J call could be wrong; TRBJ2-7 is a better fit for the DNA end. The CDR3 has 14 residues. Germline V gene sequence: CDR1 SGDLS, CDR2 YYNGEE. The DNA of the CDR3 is TGTGCCAGCAGCTCCCGGGACAGGGAGAACGAGCAGTACTTC. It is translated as CASSSRDRENEQYF.

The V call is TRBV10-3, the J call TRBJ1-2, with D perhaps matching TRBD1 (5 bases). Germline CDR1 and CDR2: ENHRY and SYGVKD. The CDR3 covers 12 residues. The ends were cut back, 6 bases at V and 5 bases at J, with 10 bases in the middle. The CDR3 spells CAISAEGYGYTF. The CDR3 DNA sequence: TGTGCCATCAGCGCGGAGGGGTATGGCTACACCTTC.

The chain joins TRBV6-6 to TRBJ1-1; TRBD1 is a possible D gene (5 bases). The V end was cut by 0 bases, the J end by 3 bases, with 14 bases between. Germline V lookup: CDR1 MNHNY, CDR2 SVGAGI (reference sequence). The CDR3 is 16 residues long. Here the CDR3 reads CASSYSMGGLDTEAFF. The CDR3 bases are TGTGCCAGCAGTTACTCGATGGGGGGGTTGGACACTGAAGCTTTCTTT.

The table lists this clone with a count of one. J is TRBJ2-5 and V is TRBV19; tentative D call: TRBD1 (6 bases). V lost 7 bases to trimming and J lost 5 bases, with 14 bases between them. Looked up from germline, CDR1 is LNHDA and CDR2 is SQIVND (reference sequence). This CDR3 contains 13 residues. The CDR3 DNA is TGTGCCAGTACCATGCCAGGGGCGGAGACCCAGTACTTC. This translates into CASTMPGAETQYF. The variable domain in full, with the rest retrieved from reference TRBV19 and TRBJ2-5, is DGGITQSPKYLFRKEGQNVTLSCEQNLNHDAMYWYRQDPGQGLRLIYYSQIVNDFQKGDIAEGYSVSREKKESFPLTVTSAQKNPTAFYLCASTMPGAETQYFGPGTRLLVL.

In DNA form, the CDR3 reads TGCGCCAGCAGCCAAGTGGGACAGGGAATCTACGAGCAGTACTTC. Translating gives CASSQVGQGIYEQYF. The chain has TRBV4-3 and TRBJ2-7; 9 positions agree with TRBD1. Germline V gene data show CDR1 as LGHNA and CDR2 as YSLEER. This CDR3 has 15 residues. J lost 3 bases, V lost 1 base, and 4 bases had no gene match.

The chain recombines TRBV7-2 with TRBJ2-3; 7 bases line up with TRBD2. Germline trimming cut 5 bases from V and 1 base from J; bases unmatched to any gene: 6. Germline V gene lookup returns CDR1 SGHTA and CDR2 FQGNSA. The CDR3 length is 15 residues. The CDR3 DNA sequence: TGTGCCAGCAGCCCGTGGACTAGACGCACAGATACGCAGTATTTT. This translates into CASSPWTRRTDTQYF.

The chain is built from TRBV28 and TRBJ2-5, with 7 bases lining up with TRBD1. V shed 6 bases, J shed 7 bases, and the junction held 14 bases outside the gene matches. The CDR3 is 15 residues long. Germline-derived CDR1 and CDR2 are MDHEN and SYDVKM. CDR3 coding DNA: TGTGCCAGCAGCACCCTGGGACAGCCCAGGGGGACCCAGTACTTC. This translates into CASSTLGQPRGTQYF. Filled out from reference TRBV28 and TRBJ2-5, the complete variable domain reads DVKVTQSSRYLVKRTGEKVFLECVQDMDHENMFWYRQDPGLGLRLIYFSYDVKMKEKGDIPEGYSVSREKKERFSLILESASTNQTSMYLCASSTLGQPRGTQYFGPGTRLLVL.

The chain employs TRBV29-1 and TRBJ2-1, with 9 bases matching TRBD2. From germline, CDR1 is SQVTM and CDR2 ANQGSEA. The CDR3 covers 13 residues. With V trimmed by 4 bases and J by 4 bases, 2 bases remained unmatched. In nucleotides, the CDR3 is TGCAGCGTTGTGCTAGCGGGATACAATGAGCAGTTCTTC. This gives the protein CSVVLAGYNEQFF.

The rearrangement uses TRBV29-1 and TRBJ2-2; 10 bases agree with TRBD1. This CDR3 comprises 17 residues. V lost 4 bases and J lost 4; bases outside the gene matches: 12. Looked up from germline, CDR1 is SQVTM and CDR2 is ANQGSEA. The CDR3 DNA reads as TGCAGCGTTGTATCGTCGGGACAGGGGTATTCCACCGGGGAGCTGTTTTTT. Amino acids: CSVVSSGQGYSTGELFF.